What follows is one T cell receptor (beta chain) and its context. Its antigen remains unknown. The conserved phenylalanine or tryptophan normally closing the CDR3 is absent here, so this likely arose from a read error. The limits of the CDR3 on the DNA are not certain, so only TCRdb's listed CDR3 is given. This record comes from a study of tumor and adjacent non-tumor tissue in lung cancer. Overall study: Patients comprised 12 adenocarcinoma, 2 squamous cell carcinoma and 1 small cell lung cancer.

TCRbeta libraries were built with three rounds of nested PCR, modified from ARM-PCR. TCRdb passed the multiplex PCR reads through MiXCR, listing each CDR3 protein once. The sample has under 140,000 distinct CDR3 sequences; approximately 87% are singletons. Study-wide results and limits: TCR diversity was significantly greater in tumor than normal lung tissue. Normal lung showed higher cumulative top 100 clone frequency than tumor.

RNA was extracted from bulk tissue without any cell sorting. A total of 14 residues make up the CDR3, ends included. Germline assignment: CDR1 SQVTM and CDR2 ANQGSEA. The sample taken for sequencing was lung tumor tissue. This receptor was taken from a man between 65 and 85 years old with non-small cell lung cancer. V gene TRBV29-1 combines with J gene TRBJ2-2; TRBD1, the table's D call, lacks a check against the DNA. The CDR3 sequence: CSADVARGTGELFL.